The TCR beta chain under discussion was sequenced for a study of cytomegalovirus exposure and HLA in healthy donors. Study results and caveats: Immune exposure information available was restricted to CMV serostatus. Later on, a genetic analysis was performed. It linked a missense variant in DCLRE1C with V- and J-gene trimming of TCR beta. In a later analysis, specific HLA alleles were associated with 15,000 to 20,000 TCR beta sequences at a 0.05 false discovery rate.

V dropped 7 bases and J dropped 6 bases, with 16 bases sitting between them. Germline loops: CDR1 MDHEN, CDR2 SYDVKM. The CDR3 sequence is 15 residues long. This clone was detected only once. Its antigen is still unknown. The primer mix had 60 Vbeta and 13 Jbeta primers. Here immunoSEQ multiplex PCR was the method, and the copy in TCRdb shows in-frame clones only, minus some. The sample shows fewer than 250,000 clones, under 85% of them seen only once. Everyone who donated was a healthy bone marrow donor. The sequence was obtained from a woman between 45 and 65 years old in good health and CMV-seropositive. Sequenced: PBMCs. J is TRBJ1-6 and V is TRBV28; a weak D match, TRBD1 (6 bases). In DNA form, the CDR3 reads TGTGCCAGCACTCGCGGGGGGCAGGGTAATTCACCCCTCCACTTT. Translated: CASTRGGQGNSPLHF. The complete variable domain, with remaining parts taken from reference TRBV28 and TRBJ1-6, reads DVKVTQSSRYLVKRTGEKVFLECVQDMDHENMFWYRQDPGLGLRLIYFSYDVKMKEKGDIPEGYSVSREKKERFSLILESASTNQTSMYLCASTRGGQGNSPLHFGNGTRLTVT.